The 25 T cell receptor beta chains given below trace back to one sample, sequenced in a study of Ad26.COV2.S vaccination and SARS-CoV-2 variants. The treatment is: some 20 received Ad26.COV2.S at low or high dose, single or two shots; about 5 received placebo; per-sample allocation not given. The samples were gathered on day 63 after the first injection of vaccine or placebo. Assay: immunoSEQ multiplex PCR; the TCRdb copy retains only in-frame clones and omits some. Altogether roughly 380,000 clones are present, approximately 88% being singletons, with the ten largest covering 3.5% to 4%. The source was peripheral blood, collected in a trial of Ad26.COV2.S vaccine versus placebo. Receptors originate from a person aged 18 to 59 who received the Ad26.COV2.S COVID-19 vaccine or a placebo.

The chain is built from TRBV9 and TRBJ1-6; 8 nucleotides line up with TRBD1. V dropped 3 bases and J dropped 14; count of bases not matched to a gene: 4. This CDR3 comprises 12 residues. CDR1 SGDLS and CDR2 YYNGEE come from the germline V gene. CDR3 DNA: TGTGCCAGCAGCGCTCCAGGGGGCACCCTCCACTTT. Its protein is CASSAPGGTLHF.

The chain uses TRBV12-3 or TRBV12-4 and TRBJ2-1; D is unclear. The CDR3 is made up of 11 amino acids. V dropped 0 bases and J dropped 9 bases, with 3 bases sitting between them. CDR3 nucleotide sequence: TGTGCCAGCAGTTTAGCGTTTGAGCAGTTCTTC. Translated, it gives CASSLAFEQFF.

This chain connects TRBV7-6 to TRBJ1-5; perhaps TRBD1 as D (5 bases). V was shortened by 1 base and J by 2 bases, with 6 bases between the two germline ends. There are 14 residues in the CDR3. Germline V gene data show CDR1 as SGHVS and CDR2 as FNYEAQ. This CDR3 reads CASSLGGGNQPQHF. CDR3 DNA: TGTGCCAGCAGCTTAGGGGGGGGCAATCAGCCCCAGCATTTT. Supplemented by reference TRBV7-6 and TRBJ1-5, the full variable domain reads GAGVSQSPRYKVTKRGQDVALRCDPISGHVSLYWYRQALGQGPEFLTYFNYEAQQDKSGLPNDRFSAERPEGSISTLTIQRTEQRDSAMYRCASSLGGGNQPQHFGDGTRLSIL.

This chain joins TRBV7-9 and TRBJ1-4, with a tentative D call TRBD1 (6 bases). The CDR3 has 15 amino acids. Trimming stripped 5 bases from V and 5 bases from J, with 15 bases between. Germline-derived CDR1 and CDR2 are SEHNR and FQNEAQ (reference sequence). The CDR3 protein is CASSTTGRGNEKLFF. CDR3 in DNA: TGTGCCAGCAGCACTACAGGGAGGGGGAATGAAAAACTGTTTTTT.

V usage is TRBV7-9 and J usage is TRBJ1-1; TRBD1 is a possible D gene (6 bases). Germline values: CDR1 SEHNR, CDR2 FQNEAQ (reference sequence). The CDR3 consists of 14 residues. Trimming cost V 4 bases and J 5 bases, with 14 bases left between them. Written as DNA, the CDR3 is TGTGCCAGCAGCTCTTTTAGGGGGGGGACTGAAGCTTTCTTT. As protein: CASSSFRGGTEAFF.

V usage is TRBV18 and J usage is TRBJ1-4; maybe TRBD1 (5 bases). Germline CDR1 reads KGHSH; CDR2 reads LQKENI. The CDR3 has 17 residues. V was shortened by 2 bases and J by 0 bases, with 13 bases between the two germline ends. The CDR3 loop reads CASSPYVREPTNEKLFF. The CDR3 nucleotides are TGTGCCAGCTCACCATATGTCAGGGAGCCAACTAATGAAAAACTGTTTTTT.

The chain combines TRBV11-1 with TRBJ2-3; D is unresolved. Germline V gene data show CDR1 as SGHAT and CDR2 as FQDESV (reference sequence). V lost 5 bases to trimming and J lost 2 bases, with 11 bases between them. The CDR3 consists of 14 residues. The CDR3: CASSLGLDTDTQYF. CDR3 nucleotides: TGTGCCAGCAGCCTAGGGCTAGACACAGATACGCAGTATTTT.

The chain employs TRBV7-9 and TRBJ1-6, with D possibly matching TRBD1 (5 bases). CDR1 is SEHNR and CDR2 is FQNEAQ in the germline V gene (reference sequence). The CDR3 covers 15 residues. Trimming removed 2 bases at V and 7 bases at J, with 12 bases between. The CDR3 bases are TGTGCCAGCAGCTTAATGTCCGGACAAAATTCACCCCTCCACTTT. Translated, it gives CASSLMSGQNSPLHF.

The chain couples TRBV27 to TRBJ2-5; 8 bases map to TRBD1. From germline, CDR1 is MNHEY and CDR2 SMNVEV (reference sequence). The CDR3 loop spans 15 amino acids. Trimming cost V 6 bases and J 5 bases; bases outside gene matches: 11. CDR3 nucleotide sequence: TGTGCCAGCAGACCTACGACAGGGGCGCCGGAGACCCAGTACTTC. Protein sequence: CASRPTTGAPETQYF.

The V and J genes are TRBV9 and TRBJ2-3; perhaps TRBD1 as D (6 bases). Germline V lookup: CDR1 SGDLS, CDR2 YYNGEE. The CDR3 runs 15 residues. Trimming removed 1 base at V and 5 bases at J, with 14 bases between. This CDR3 is CASSVQWGPKDTQYF. CDR3 in DNA: TGTGCCAGCAGCGTACAGTGGGGGCCGAAAGATACGCAGTATTTT.

This sequence joins TRBV5-1 and TRBJ2-2; D is unclear. The V end lost 1 base, the J end lost 1 base, and 8 bases lay between the germline ends. CDR1 is SGHRS and CDR2 is YFSETQ in the germline V gene. The CDR3 is made up of 15 amino acids. The CDR3 DNA reads TGCGCCAGCAGCTTGCGTCAAGAGAACACCGGGGAGCTGTTTTTT. Its protein is CASSLRQENTGELFF.

The gene calls are TRBV4-1 and TRBJ1-6; weak D call: TRBD1 (5 bases). Germline V CDR1 and CDR2: MGHRA, YSYEKL. The V gene lost 0 bases and the J gene lost 5 bases, with 14 bases spanning the gap. The CDR3 has 17 amino acids. In DNA form, the CDR3 reads TGCGCCAGCAGCCAAGATTTCTCGGGGGGGAATAATTCACCCCTCCACTTT. Translated, it gives CASSQDFSGGNNSPLHF.

The chain uses TRBV20-1 and TRBJ2-7; the D is unclear. V gave up 3 bases and J gave up 3 bases, with 6 bases separating them. The CDR3 has 11 amino acids. Germline assignment: CDR1 DFQATT and CDR2 SNEGSKA (reference sequence). The CDR3 loop is CSARDFYEQYF. The CDR3 DNA follows: TGCAGTGCTAGGGATTTCTACGAGCAGTACTTC.

V and J are TRBV9 and TRBJ1-5; D not resolved. Germline lookup yields CDR1 SGDLS and CDR2 YYNGEE. V shed 4 bases and J shed 0 bases, with 14 bases lying between them. The CDR3 runs 16 residues. CDR3 in DNA: TGTGCCAGCAGCTCAAGAAGTCCAGCTAGCAATCAGCCCCAGCATTTT. Its protein is CASSSRSPASNQPQHF.

In its sample, this clone was seen once. This sequence joins TRBV4-1 and TRBJ1-1, with 7 bases fitting TRBD1. V lost 8 bases, J lost 5 bases, and 8 bases stayed unmatched. This CDR3 has 13 amino acids. Germline V gives CDR1 MGHRA, CDR2 YSYEKL. This chain's CDR3 is CASSQGPGTEAFF. In nucleotides, the CDR3 is TGCGCCAGCTCACAGGGGCCGGGGACTGAAGCTTTCTTT.

V usage is TRBV15 and J usage is TRBJ1-2; TRBD1 matches at 8 bases. Germline V gene data show CDR1 as LNHNV and CDR2 as YYDKDF (reference sequence). This CDR3 has 19 amino acids. The V and J ends lost 2 bases and 4 bases, in that order; junction bases with no gene match: 18. The CDR3 DNA sequence: TGTGCCACCAGCAGAAGCCGGGATCGGGGTCAGGGGGCGCCCTATGGCTACACCTTC. It yields the protein CATSRSRDRGQGAPYGYTF. The full variable domain, rest sourced from reference TRBV15 and TRBJ1-2, is DAMVIQNPRYQVTQFGKPVTLSCSQTLNHNVMYWYQQKSSQAPKLLFHYYDKDFNNEADTPDNFQSRRPNTSFCFLDIRSPGLGDTAMYLCATSRSRDRGQGAPYGYTFGSGTRLTVV.

This clone has only a few counts. Sequence at one end of the junction differs from germline and may be a read error. This sequence joins TRBV16 and TRBJ1-5, with 9 bases aligning to TRBD1. The germline V gene has CDR1 KGHSY and CDR2 FQNENV. CDR3 length: 13 residues. CDR3 amino acids: CASSQSDGTGLSF. The CDR3 nucleotides read TGTGCCAGCAGCCAATCGGACGGGACAGGGCTTTCGTTT.

The rearrangement joins TRBV6-8 to TRBJ1-2; 7 nucleotides match TRBD1. The length of the CDR3 is 15 residues. Germline CDR1 MNHGY, CDR2 SAAAGT. The V and J ends lost 6 bases and 0 bases, in that order; junction bases with no gene match: 7. CDR3 DNA: TGTGCCAGCAGCTCGCAGGGACAGCCTAACTATGGCTACACCTTC. It codes for CASSSQGQPNYGYTF.

The chain carries TRBV30 and TRBJ1-1; no reliable D call. Germline assignment: CDR1 GTSNPN and CDR2 SVGIG (reference sequence). Deletions cut 7 bases from V and 7 bases from J, with 10 bases between. CDR3 length equals 10 residues. CDR3 region: CAFWAGEAFF. CDR3 nucleotides: TGTGCCTTCTGGGCCGGTGAAGCTTTCTTT.

The CDR3 sequence is CASSITQNTEAFF. In nucleotides, the CDR3 is TGTGCCAGTAGTATAACCCAGAACACTGAAGCTTTCTTT. The chain combines TRBV19 with TRBJ1-1; no definite D call. Looked up from germline, CDR1 is LNHDA and CDR2 is SQIVND (reference sequence). CDR3 length: 13 amino acids. V lost 2 bases, J lost 1 base, and 5 bases lay in between.

The chain uses TRBV30 and TRBJ2-7; a weak D match, TRBD1 (5 bases). V lost 5 bases, J lost 2 bases, and 7 bases lay in between. Germline lookup yields CDR1 GTSNPN and CDR2 SVGIG (reference sequence). The CDR3 is made up of 11 amino acids. The CDR3 loop reads CAWRQTYEQYF. The DNA for the CDR3 is TGTGCCTGGCGACAGACCTACGAGCAGTACTTC.

CDR3 coding DNA: TGCGCCAGCAGCCCGGGGGACAGGGGAGGTACTGAAGCTTTCTTT. Encoded protein: CASSPGDRGGTEAFF. The chain recombines TRBV5-1 with TRBJ1-1, with TRBD1 matching 10 bases. The V gene end was trimmed by 4 bases and the J gene end by 5 bases; junction bases not matched to a gene: 8. Germline-derived CDR1 and CDR2 are SGHRS and YFSETQ. The CDR3 runs to 15 residues.

The gene calls are TRBV6-5 and TRBJ1-1; maybe TRBD1 (5 bases). This CDR3 is 15 amino acids long. CDR1 and CDR2 from the germline V gene are MNHEY and SVGAGI. Trimming took off 2 bases at V and 0 bases at J, with 10 bases between the two ends. CDR3 nucleotides: TGTGCCAGCAGTTACCGCAGGGAGCTGAACACTGAAGCTTTCTTT. This encodes CASSYRRELNTEAFF.

The chain joins TRBV6-1 to TRBJ2-3; TRBD2 agrees at 14 bases. V was clipped by 4 bases and J by 2 bases; unmatched bases: 11. The CDR3 has 19 amino acids. Germline lookup yields CDR1 MNHNS and CDR2 SASEGT. This CDR3 is CASSAGLAGGPQYTDTQYF. In nucleotides, the CDR3 is TGTGCCAGCAGTGCCGGACTAGCGGGGGGTCCACAGTACACAGATACGCAGTATTTT.

This sequence joins TRBV19 and TRBJ1-1; TRBD1 might be the D (5 bases). CDR1 and CDR2 from the germline V gene are LNHDA and SQIVND (reference sequence). The CDR3 is made up of 14 amino acids. Deletions cut 5 bases from V and 7 bases from J, with 17 bases between. The DNA for the CDR3 is TGTGCCAGTAGTCTCCGGGGCGTCTACGATGAAGCTTTCTTT. Its protein product is CASSLRGVYDEAFF.